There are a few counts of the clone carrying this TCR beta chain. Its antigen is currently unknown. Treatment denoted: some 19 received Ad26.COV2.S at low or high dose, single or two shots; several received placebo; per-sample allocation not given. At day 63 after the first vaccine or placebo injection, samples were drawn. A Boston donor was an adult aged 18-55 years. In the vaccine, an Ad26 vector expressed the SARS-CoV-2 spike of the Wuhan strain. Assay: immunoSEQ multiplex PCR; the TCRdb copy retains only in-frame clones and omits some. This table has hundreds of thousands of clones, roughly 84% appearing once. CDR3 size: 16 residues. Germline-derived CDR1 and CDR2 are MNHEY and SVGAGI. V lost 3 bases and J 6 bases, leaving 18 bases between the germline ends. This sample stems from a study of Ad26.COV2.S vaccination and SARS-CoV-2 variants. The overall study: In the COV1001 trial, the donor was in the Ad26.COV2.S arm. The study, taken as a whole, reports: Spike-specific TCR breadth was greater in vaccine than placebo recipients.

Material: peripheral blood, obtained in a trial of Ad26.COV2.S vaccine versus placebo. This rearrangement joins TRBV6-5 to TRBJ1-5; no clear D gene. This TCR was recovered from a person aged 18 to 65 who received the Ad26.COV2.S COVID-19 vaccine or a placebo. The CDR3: CASSYVGPFEAQPQHF. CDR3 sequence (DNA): TGTGCCAGCAGTTATGTGGGTCCCTTTGAGGCTCAGCCCCAGCATTTT.